Following are 18 T cell receptor beta chains from one sample sequenced in a study of T-cell memory formation after mild COVID-19. In TCRdb, the 5' RACE reads were re-called with MiXCR into one record per CDR3 protein. This table holds about 90,000 distinct CDR3 sequences, roughly 16% found once. What was sequenced was PBMCs or a T cell subset sorted from them (not recorded which). These receptors came from a man aged 18 to 35 who had mild COVID-19 (a few samples of this study predate the infection). Cell type and time point are not known.

The gene calls are TRBV2 and TRBJ2-7; 7 bases fit TRBD1. CDR1 and CDR2 (germline): SNHLY, FYNNEI. CDR3 size: 13 residues. J gave up 7 bases and V 6 bases, and 9 bases lay outside the gene matches. CDR3 in amino acids: CASSPTGAREQYV. CDR3 DNA sequence: TGTGCCAGCAGCCCCACAGGGGCTCGGGAGCAGTACGTC.

This clonotype was recorded a few times. The V gene is TRBV7-2, the J gene TRBJ2-5; 10 nucleotides agree with TRBD1. The junction had 13 bases not matched to a gene; V was cut back by 4 bases and J by 5 bases. Germline CDR1 is SGHTA and CDR2 is FQGNSA. The CDR3 contains 17 residues. The CDR3 DNA reads TGTGCCAGCAGCTCATATCCCGGGACAGGGGCAGGGGAGACCCAGTACTTC. Protein: CASSSYPGTGAGETQYF.

The V call is TRBV7-9, the J call TRBJ1-6; D is uncertain. Germline CDR1 and CDR2: SEHNR and FQNEAQ (reference sequence). The CDR3 extends over 16 amino acids. V was shortened by 6 bases and J by 0 bases, with 12 bases between the two germline ends. Here the CDR3 reads CASRGAGSSYNSPLHF. CDR3 nucleotide sequence: TGTGCCAGCAGGGGTGCCGGAAGCTCCTATAATTCACCCCTCCACTTT. Full variable domain (remainder filled in from reference TRBV7-9 and TRBJ1-6): DTGVSQNPRHKITKRGQNVTFRCDPISEHNRLYWYRQTLGQGPEFLTYFQNEAQLEKSRLLSDRFSAERPKGSFSTLEIQRTEQGDSAMYLCASRGAGSSYNSPLHFGNGTRLTVT.

This clonotype appeared a few times. The chain employs TRBV7-2 and TRBJ2-3, with D perhaps matching TRBD1 or TRBD2 (6 bases each). The CDR3 contains 16 residues. Germline lookup yields CDR1 SGHTA and CDR2 FQGNSA. V was clipped by 2 bases and J by 0 bases, with 12 bases between them. The CDR3 loop reads CASSLWGAASTDTQYF. CDR3 nucleotide sequence: TGTGCCAGCAGCTTATGGGGGGCCGCTAGCACAGATACGCAGTATTTT.

This clonotype was seen a handful of times. The chain recombines TRBV6-2 or TRBV6-3 with TRBJ2-1, with 7 bases that match TRBD1. J lost 5 bases, V lost 7 bases, and 5 bases had no gene match. This CDR3 contains 13 residues. From germline, CDR1 is MNHEY and CDR2 SVGEGT. CDR3 sequence reads: CASNLQGNNEQFF. CDR3 DNA sequence: TGTGCCAGCAATTTACAGGGGAACAATGAGCAGTTCTTC.

This clonotype was detected a few times. The chain joins TRBV27 to TRBJ1-5, with D possibly matching TRBD1 (5 bases). Per the germline V gene, CDR1 is MNHEY and CDR2 is SMNVEV (reference sequence). The CDR3 extends over 15 amino acids. The V gene lost 0 bases and the J gene lost 2 bases, with 8 bases spanning the gap. The CDR3 loop is CASSLSGGGNQPQHF. CDR3 coding DNA: TGTGCCAGCAGTTTATCGGGGGGGGGCAATCAGCCCCAGCATTTT.

A few counts support this clonotype. The rearrangement joins TRBV30 to TRBJ1-4; D not certain. The germline V and J ends were trimmed by 0 bases and 6 bases, with 14 bases remaining between them. The V gene's germline CDR1 is GTSNPN and CDR2 SVGIG (reference sequence). CDR3 size: 15 residues. The CDR3 DNA reads as TGTGCCTGGAGTGTACTTGGGAGCCGTTATGAAAAACTGTTTTTT. Encoded protein: CAWSVLGSRYEKLFF.

This clonotype was counted many times. The chain has TRBV4-1 and TRBJ1-4; TRBD1 aligns across 7 bases. The germline V gene has CDR1 MGHRA and CDR2 YSYEKL. The V and J ends lost 1 base and 3 bases, in that order; junction bases with no gene match: 2. This CDR3 comprises 15 residues. The CDR3 sequence is CASSQAGTANEKLFF. Written as DNA, the CDR3 is TGCGCCAGCAGCCAAGCCGGGACAGCTAATGAAAAACTGTTTTTT.

Only a few counts were recorded for this clonotype. The gene calls are TRBV11-2 and TRBJ2-3; the D is unclear. The CDR3 extends over 15 amino acids. Germline V gene sequence: CDR1 SGHAT, CDR2 FQNNGV. The ends were cut back, 5 bases at V and 2 bases at J, with 14 bases in the middle. CDR3 bases: TGTGCCAGCAGCACTGACTGGACCGACACAGATACGCAGTATTTT. This translates into CASSTDWTDTDTQYF.

This CDR3 reads CASSSSRWLHLSGEQYF. In DNA form, the CDR3 reads TGTGCCAGCAGCTCGAGCCGGTGGCTTCACCTATCGGGCGAGCAGTACTTC. The V gene is TRBV12-3 or TRBV12-4, the J gene TRBJ2-7; D is uncertain. The CDR3 is 17 amino acids. The germline V and J ends were trimmed by 6 bases and 6 bases, with 27 bases remaining between them.

This CDR3 is CSADGTENQPQHF. The CDR3 DNA is TGCAGTGCTGACGGGACGGAGAATCAGCCCCAGCATTTT. The chain combines TRBV20-1 with TRBJ1-5; the D gene is possibly TRBD1 (5 bases). The CDR3 covers 13 residues. The V end lost 5 bases, the J end lost 4 bases, and 12 bases lay between the germline ends. Germline CDR1 DFQATT, CDR2 SNEGSKA (reference sequence).

This clonotype was seen a few times. The V call is TRBV7-8, the J call TRBJ1-1; perhaps TRBD1 as D (6 bases). Germline CDR1 and CDR2: SGHVS and FQNEAQ. V dropped 4 bases and J dropped 6 bases, with 12 bases sitting between them. The CDR3 length is 13 residues. Written as DNA, the CDR3 is TGTGCCAGCAGCTCAGGGGTGAGGGCTGAAGCTTTCTTT. The encoded protein is CASSSGVRAEAFF.

The gene calls are TRBV4-3 and TRBJ2-1, with 9 bases fitting TRBD2. The CDR3 length is 16 residues. Germline V CDR1 and CDR2: LGHNA, YSLEER. V trimming: 2 bases; J trimming: 10 bases; junction bases outside the gene matches: 12. This chain's CDR3 is CASSQYPRGGAEEQFF. Written as DNA, the CDR3 is TGCGCCAGCAGCCAATATCCTCGCGGGGGGGCCGAGGAGCAGTTCTTC.

This clonotype has just a few counts. The chain employs TRBV15 and TRBJ2-7; D might be TRBD1 (6 bases). The V and J ends lost 4 bases and 0 bases respectively, with 13 bases between them. Germline CDR1 and CDR2: LNHNV and YYDKDF (reference sequence). This CDR3 region has 15 residues. CDR3 in amino acids: CATSKGHTSSYEQYF. For the CDR3, the DNA is TGTGCCACCAGCAAGGGACATACGAGCTCCTACGAGCAGTACTTC.

This clonotype has only a few counts. J is TRBJ2-7 and V is TRBV5-1; TRBD2 is a possible D gene (5 bases). V shed 4 bases and J shed 0 bases, with 17 bases lying between them. The CDR3 has 16 amino acids. From germline, CDR1 is SGHRS and CDR2 YFSETQ. The CDR3 sequence is CASSRKVQRNSYEQYF. The CDR3 DNA follows: TGCGCCAGCAGCCGCAAAGTGCAGCGGAACTCCTACGAGCAGTACTTC.

The table lists this clonotype with a few counts. V and J are TRBV5-6 and TRBJ2-2, with D maybe TRBD1 (6 bases). V was clipped by 3 bases and J by 7 bases, with 16 bases between them. Looked up from germline, CDR1 is SGHDT and CDR2 is YYEEEE. The CDR3 covers 15 residues. This CDR3 reads CASSSTGSLGGELFF. As DNA, the CDR3 is TGTGCCAGCAGCTCAACAGGGTCCTTGGGCGGGGAGCTGTTTTTT.

The chain links TRBV6-6 to TRBJ2-1, with 11 bases identical to TRBD1. From germline, CDR1 is MNHNY and CDR2 SVGAGI (reference sequence). This CDR3 region has 15 residues. The junction had 9 bases not matched to a gene; V was cut back by 6 bases and J by 8 bases. CDR3 amino acids: CASSTLDRGHYEQFF. Here the CDR3 DNA reads TGTGCCAGCAGCACCTTGGACAGGGGGCACTATGAGCAGTTCTTC.

This rearrangement joins TRBV9 to TRBJ2-3, with D tentatively TRBD2 (7 bases). V lost 2 bases to trimming and J lost 5 bases, with 15 bases between them. The CDR3 has 15 residues. Germline values: CDR1 SGDLS, CDR2 YYNGEE. Written as DNA, the CDR3 is TGTGCCAGCAGCGTTTGGGGGGGGGCAGAAGATACGCAGTATTTT. Its translation: CASSVWGGAEDTQYF.